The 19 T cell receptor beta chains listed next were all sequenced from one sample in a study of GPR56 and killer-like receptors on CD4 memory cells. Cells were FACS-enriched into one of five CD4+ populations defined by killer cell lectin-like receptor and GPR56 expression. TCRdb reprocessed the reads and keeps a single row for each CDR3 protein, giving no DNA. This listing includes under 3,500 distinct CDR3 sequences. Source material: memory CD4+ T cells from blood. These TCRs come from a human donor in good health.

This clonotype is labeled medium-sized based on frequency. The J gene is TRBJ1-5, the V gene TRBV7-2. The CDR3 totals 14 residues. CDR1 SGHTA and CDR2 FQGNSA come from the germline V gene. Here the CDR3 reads CASSIGRGNQPQHF.

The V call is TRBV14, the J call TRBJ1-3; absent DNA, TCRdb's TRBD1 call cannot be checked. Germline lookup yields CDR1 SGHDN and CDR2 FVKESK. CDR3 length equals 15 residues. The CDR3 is CASSRIGTGGNTIYF. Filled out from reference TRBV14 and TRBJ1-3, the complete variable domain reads EAGVTQFPSHSVIEKGQTVTLRCDPISGHDNLYWYRRVMGKEIKFLLHFVKESKQDESGMPNNRFLAERTGGTYSTLKVQPAELEDSGVYFCASSRIGTGGNTIYFGEGSWLTVV.

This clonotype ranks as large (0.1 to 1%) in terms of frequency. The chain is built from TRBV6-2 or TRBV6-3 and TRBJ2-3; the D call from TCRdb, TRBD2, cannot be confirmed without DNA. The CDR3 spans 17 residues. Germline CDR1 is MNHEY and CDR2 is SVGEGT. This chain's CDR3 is CASSPGLAGGRTDTQYF.

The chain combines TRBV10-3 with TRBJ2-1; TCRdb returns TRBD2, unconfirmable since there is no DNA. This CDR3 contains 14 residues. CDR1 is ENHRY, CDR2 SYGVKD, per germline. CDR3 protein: CAISEFSGGDEQFF.

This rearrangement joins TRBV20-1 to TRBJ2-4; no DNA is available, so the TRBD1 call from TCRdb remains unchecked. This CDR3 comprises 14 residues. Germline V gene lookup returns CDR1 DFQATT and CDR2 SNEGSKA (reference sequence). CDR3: CSASGTGVKNIQYF.

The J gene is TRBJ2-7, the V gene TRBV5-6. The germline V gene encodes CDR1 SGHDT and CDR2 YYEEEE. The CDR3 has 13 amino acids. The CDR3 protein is CASSQGGFYEQYF.

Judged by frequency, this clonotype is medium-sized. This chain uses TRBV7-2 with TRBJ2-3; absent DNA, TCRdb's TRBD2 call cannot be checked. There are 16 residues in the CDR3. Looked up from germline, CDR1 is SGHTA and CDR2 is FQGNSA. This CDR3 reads CASSLTPAGGRDTQYF.

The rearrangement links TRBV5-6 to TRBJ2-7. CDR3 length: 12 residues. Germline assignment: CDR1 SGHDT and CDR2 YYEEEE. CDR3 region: CASSLAYYEQYF.

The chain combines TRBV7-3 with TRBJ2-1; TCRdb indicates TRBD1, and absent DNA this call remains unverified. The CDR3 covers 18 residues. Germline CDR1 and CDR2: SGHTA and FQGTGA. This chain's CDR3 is CASSLLSGPAFSYNEQFF.

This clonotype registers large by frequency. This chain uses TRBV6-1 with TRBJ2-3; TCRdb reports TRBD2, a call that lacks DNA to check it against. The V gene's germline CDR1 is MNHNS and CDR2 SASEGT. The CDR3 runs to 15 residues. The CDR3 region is CASSESSGGALTQYF.

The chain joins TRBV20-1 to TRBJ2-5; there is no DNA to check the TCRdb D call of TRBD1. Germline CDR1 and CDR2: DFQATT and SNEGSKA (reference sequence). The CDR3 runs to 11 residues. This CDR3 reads CSLTGGETQYF.

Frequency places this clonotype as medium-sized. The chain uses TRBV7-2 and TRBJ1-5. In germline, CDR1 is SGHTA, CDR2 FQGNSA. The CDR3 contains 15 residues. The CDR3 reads CASSRDSGGNQPQHF. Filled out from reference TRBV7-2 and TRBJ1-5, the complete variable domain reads GAGVSQSPSNKVTEKGKDVELRCDPISGHTALYWYRQSLGQGLEFLIYFQGNSAPDKSGLPSDRFSAERTGGSVSTLTIQRTQQEDSAVYLCASSRDSGGNQPQHFGDGTRLSIL.

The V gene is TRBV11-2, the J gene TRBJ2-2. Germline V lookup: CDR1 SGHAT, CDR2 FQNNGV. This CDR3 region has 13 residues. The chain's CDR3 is CASSLERAGELFF.

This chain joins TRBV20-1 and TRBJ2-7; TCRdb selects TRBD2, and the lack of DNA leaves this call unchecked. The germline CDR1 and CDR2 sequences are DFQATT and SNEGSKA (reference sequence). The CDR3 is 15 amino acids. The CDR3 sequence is CSAQPLAGGFHEQYF.

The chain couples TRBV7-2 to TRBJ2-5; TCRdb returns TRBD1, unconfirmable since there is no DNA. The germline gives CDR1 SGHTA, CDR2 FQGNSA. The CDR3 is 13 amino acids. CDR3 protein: CASRRGALETQYF.

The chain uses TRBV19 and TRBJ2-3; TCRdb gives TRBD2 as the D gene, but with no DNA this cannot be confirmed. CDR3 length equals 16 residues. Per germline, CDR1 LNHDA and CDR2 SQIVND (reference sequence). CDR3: CVSSIEAGGFTDTQYF. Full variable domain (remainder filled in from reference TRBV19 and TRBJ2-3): DGGITQSPKYLFRKEGQNVTLSCEQNLNHDAMYWYRQDPGQGLRLIYYSQIVNDFQKGDIAEGYSVSREKKESFPLTVTSAQKNPTAFYLCVSSIEAGGFTDTQYFGPGTRLTVL.

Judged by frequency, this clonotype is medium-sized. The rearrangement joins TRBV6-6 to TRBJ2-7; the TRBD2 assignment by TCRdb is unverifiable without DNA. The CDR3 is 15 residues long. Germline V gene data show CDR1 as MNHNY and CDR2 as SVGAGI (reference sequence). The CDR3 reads CASASPTLSSYEQYF.

This CDR3 is CASSSSRLAKNIQYF. The chain uses TRBV12-3 or TRBV12-4 and TRBJ2-4; there is no DNA to check the TCRdb D call of TRBD2. CDR3 size: 15 residues.

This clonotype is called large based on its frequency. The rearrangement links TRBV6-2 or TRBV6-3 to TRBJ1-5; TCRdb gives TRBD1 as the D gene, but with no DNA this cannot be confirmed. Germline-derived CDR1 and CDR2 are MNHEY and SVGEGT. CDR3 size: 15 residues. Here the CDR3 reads CASTPVGGINQPQHF.